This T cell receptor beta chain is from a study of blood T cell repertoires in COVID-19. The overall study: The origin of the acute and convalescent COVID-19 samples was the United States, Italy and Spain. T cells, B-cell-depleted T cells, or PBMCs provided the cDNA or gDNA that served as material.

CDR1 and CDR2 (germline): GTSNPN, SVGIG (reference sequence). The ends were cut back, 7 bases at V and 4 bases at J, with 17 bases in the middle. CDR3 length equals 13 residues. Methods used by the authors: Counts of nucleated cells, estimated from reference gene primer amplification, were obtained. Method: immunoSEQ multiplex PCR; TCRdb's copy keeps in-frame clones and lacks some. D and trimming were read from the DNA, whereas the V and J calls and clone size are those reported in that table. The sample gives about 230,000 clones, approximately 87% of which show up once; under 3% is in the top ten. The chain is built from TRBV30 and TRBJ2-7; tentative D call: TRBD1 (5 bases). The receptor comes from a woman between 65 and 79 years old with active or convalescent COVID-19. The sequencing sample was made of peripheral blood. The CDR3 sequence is CAFSRASGYEQYF. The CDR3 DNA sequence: TGTGCCTTCTCCAGGGCTTCTGGGTACGAGCAGTACTTC.